The clone carrying this TCR beta chain is a singleton in its sample. Its antigen is not identified. The data stem from a study of cytomegalovirus exposure and HLA in healthy donors. Background on the study: Across roughly 400 genotyped donors, about 80% landed in the Caucasian-associated ancestry cluster.

The V and J ends lost 2 bases and 5 bases, in that order; junction bases with no gene match: 15. Germline V lookup: CDR1 LGHNA, CDR2 YNFKEQ. The CDR3 consists of 17 residues. PCR involved 60 Vbeta and 13 Jbeta primers. Clones were read by immunoSEQ multiplex PCR, and TCRdb kept only the in-frame ones, dropping some. The sample has about 180,000 clones; more than 75% are singletons. Study results and limitations: In a later analysis, HLA-associated beta chains showed higher expansion and lower generation probabilities than comparable chains. Excluded: some indistinguishable V segments such as TRBV6-2 and TRBV6-3. According to the study, roughly 180 TCR beta chains were cytomegalovirus-associated.

Material for sequencing was PBMCs. The gene calls are TRBV4-2 and TRBJ2-7; 7 bases are shared with TRBD1. The sequence came from a woman aged 30 to 39 in good health and CMV-seropositive. This CDR3 reads CASSQTPLQGSLNEQYF. CDR3 bases: TGTGCCAGCAGCCAAACGCCCCTACAGGGGAGTCTCAACGAGCAGTACTTC.